The 25 T cell receptor beta chains below all came from one sample that was sequenced in a study of patients and donors after allogeneic stem cell transplantation. TCRdb re-called the RT-PCR reads through MiXCR, storing one row per CDR3 protein. The sample contains 800,000 to 1,000,000 distinct CDR3 sequences, more than 15% of which appear only once. Specimen: blood, either unsorted or a sorted T cell fraction (not recorded which). Source of these receptors: a human donor who was either an allogeneic HSCT recipient or a stem cell or donor lymphocyte infusion donor (not recorded which). It is not recorded whose cells these are; they may come from a transplant donor.

This clonotype has a count of ten or more. This sequence joins TRBV20-1 and TRBJ1-5, with a possible D match to TRBD1 (5 bases). Germline V gene data show CDR1 as DFQATT and CDR2 as SNEGSKA (reference sequence). The CDR3 runs 16 residues. Trimming shortened V by 3 bases and J by 1 base, and 16 bases separated the two germline ends. The CDR3 reads CSASPAGKFSNQPQHF. The CDR3 nucleotides read TGCAGTGCTAGCCCTGCAGGGAAGTTCAGCAATCAGCCCCAGCATTTT.

This clonotype has at least ten counts. The gene calls are TRBV12-3 or TRBV12-4 and TRBJ2-3, with 9 nucleotides matching TRBD2. The CDR3 is 18 amino acids. With V trimmed by 5 bases and J by 4 bases, 16 bases remained unmatched. The CDR3 coding sequence is TGTGCCAGCAGTCCCTCCCGAATAGCGGGAGAAGGTGCAGATACGCAGTATTTT. Its protein product is CASSPSRIAGEGADTQYF.

This sequence joins TRBV9 and TRBJ2-1, with 12 bases aligning to TRBD2. Germline lookup yields CDR1 SGDLS and CDR2 YYNGEE. V dropped 4 bases and J dropped 7; count of bases not matched to a gene: 9. This CDR3 is built from 16 residues. The CDR3 DNA sequence: TGTGCCAGCAGCCTTACACTAGCGGGAGGTCGGAATGAGCAGTTCTTC. Amino acid sequence: CASSLTLAGGRNEQFF.

The chain couples TRBV7-3 to TRBJ2-3; 10 bases agree with TRBD2. This CDR3 comprises 18 residues. Trimming took 2 bases from V and 1 from J; bases not matched to a gene: 9. From germline, CDR1 is SGHTA and CDR2 FQGTGA. The CDR3 nucleotides are TGTGCCAGCAGCTTATCCCGACGGACTAGCGGAGGCACAGATACGCAGTATTTT. This encodes CASSLSRRTSGGTDTQYF.

This clonotype has only a few counts. The chain joins TRBV27 to TRBJ1-1; TRBD1 aligns across 9 bases. J lost 4 bases, V lost 1 base, and 4 bases had no gene match. CDR1 MNHEY and CDR2 SMNVEV come from the germline V gene (reference sequence). This CDR3 has 15 residues. In DNA, the CDR3 is TGTGCCAGCAGTTTATTGGGACAGGGATTCACTGAAGCTTTCTTT. Translation: CASSLLGQGFTEAFF.

This clonotype was detected only a few times. The V and J genes are TRBV20-1 and TRBJ1-1, with D perhaps matching TRBD1 (5 bases). V lost 5 bases to trimming and J lost 5 bases, with 18 bases between them. Germline V lookup: CDR1 DFQATT, CDR2 SNEGSKA (reference sequence). This CDR3 is built from 14 residues. CDR3: CSAQTGGKGTEAFF. CDR3 bases: TGCAGTGCTCAGACTGGGGGAAAGGGGACTGAAGCTTTCTTT.

The chain couples TRBV29-1 to TRBJ2-1; either TRBD1 or TRBD2 may supply D (5 bases each). Germline V lookup: CDR1 SQVTM, CDR2 ANQGSEA. This CDR3 has 12 amino acids. V lost 3 bases, J lost 15 bases, and 18 bases lay in between. CDR3 nucleotides: TGCAGCGTTGATCAGGGAGAAGAGGAAGGGTTCTTC. The encoded protein is CSVDQGEEEGFF.

This clonotype was seen more than once but under ten times. J is TRBJ1-2 and V is TRBV30, with unresolved D. Germline lookup yields CDR1 GTSNPN and CDR2 SVGIG (reference sequence). There are 14 residues in the CDR3. Trimming left V 3 bases short and J 5 bases short, with 16 bases between. Here the CDR3 DNA reads TGTGCCTGGAGCGAGGACTTAATGGGGTATGGCTACACCTTC. It specifies CAWSEDLMGYGYTF.

The rearrangement uses TRBV12-3 or TRBV12-4 and TRBJ2-2, with 10 bases identical to TRBD1. This CDR3 has 15 residues. V gave up 7 bases and J gave up 6 bases; unmatched junction bases: 8. CDR3 nucleotide sequence: TGTGCCAGCACTTTGGGACAGGGGACGTCCGGGGAGCTGTTTTTT. Protein sequence: CASTLGQGTSGELFF.

This clonotype was counted a few times. The chain is built from TRBV20-1 and TRBJ1-1; D is ambiguous. In germline, CDR1 is DFQATT, CDR2 SNEGSKA (reference sequence). Trimming removed 5 bases from V and 6 bases from J, with 13 bases in between. The CDR3 is 12 residues long. CDR3 residues: CSALGSLPEAFF. In DNA, the CDR3 is TGCAGTGCTCTGGGCAGTCTTCCTGAAGCTTTCTTT.

This clonotype was picked up a small number of times. The chain employs TRBV7-9 and TRBJ1-6; D is perhaps TRBD1 (5 bases). CDR1 and CDR2 (germline): SEHNR, FQNEAQ (reference sequence). The CDR3 length is 15 residues. Trimming took off 5 bases at V and 8 bases at J, with 16 bases between the two ends. DNA for the CDR3: TGTGCCAGCAGCCCGGGAGGACGGGGACATTCACCCCTCCACTTT. The encoded protein is CASSPGGRGHSPLHF.

Only a few counts were recorded for this clonotype. The chain combines TRBV19 with TRBJ2-7; 10 bases fit TRBD1. Per germline, CDR1 LNHDA and CDR2 SQIVND (reference sequence). V lost 7 bases, J lost 0 bases, and 9 bases stayed unmatched. The CDR3 is 16 amino acids. The CDR3 protein is CASTRGDRGTSYEQYF. The CDR3 nucleotides are TGTGCCAGTACCAGGGGGGACAGGGGTACCTCCTACGAGCAGTACTTC.

This clonotype came up a few times. V usage is TRBV3-1 and J usage is TRBJ2-2, with TRBD2 matching 11 bases. This CDR3 contains 16 residues. Germline CDR1 LGHDT, CDR2 YNNKEL (reference sequence). V lost 4 bases and J lost 4; bases outside the gene matches: 5. The CDR3 DNA is TGTGCCAGCAGCCGACGACTAGCGGGAAGCACCGGGGAGCTGTTTTTT. It is translated as CASSRRLAGSTGELFF.

There are many counts of this clonotype. The chain uses TRBV12-3 or TRBV12-4 and TRBJ2-1; possibly TRBD1 for D (5 bases). The V and J ends lost 2 bases and 5 bases respectively, with 16 bases between them. The CDR3 is made up of 16 amino acids. The CDR3 here is CASSLQWGKGNNEQFF. In DNA, the CDR3 is TGTGCCAGCAGTTTACAGTGGGGAAAGGGGAACAATGAGCAGTTCTTC.

The J gene is TRBJ2-7, the V gene TRBV20-1, with D hard to call. There are 14 residues in the CDR3. CDR1 and CDR2 from the germline V gene are DFQATT and SNEGSKA (reference sequence). Trimming shortened V by 0 bases and J by 6 bases, and 15 bases separated the two germline ends. CDR3 amino acids: CSARDRVARSEQYF. The CDR3 coding sequence is TGCAGTGCTAGAGATCGGGTAGCTCGGTCCGAGCAGTACTTC.

A word on this clonotype: The missing conserved phenylalanine or tryptophan at the end of this CDR3 makes a read error likely. The gene calls are TRBV6-5 and TRBJ2-7; 8 bases line up with TRBD1. Germline V gene data show CDR1 as MNHEY and CDR2 as SVGAGI. CDR3 size: 15 residues. The ends lost 3 bases at V and 3 bases at J; junction bases unmatched: 7. This CDR3 reads CASSYSPGGVYEQYS. CDR3 nucleotide sequence: TGTGCCAGCAGTTATTCCCCAGGGGGCGTCTACGAGCAGTACTCC.

This clonotype was counted only a few times. CDR3 in amino acids: CASSLRQVEGETQYF. The DNA for the CDR3 is TGCGCCAGCAGCCTTCGACAGGTGGAAGGAGAGACCCAGTACTTC. V and J are TRBV5-1 and TRBJ2-5; TRBD1 might be the D (6 bases). Germline CDR1 reads SGHRS; CDR2 reads YFSETQ. This CDR3 contains 15 residues. V was shortened by 4 bases and J by 4 bases, with 17 bases between the two germline ends.

The genes are TRBV14 and TRBJ2-3, with a weak D call TRBD2 (5 bases). The CDR3 is 17 residues long. Trimming shortened V by 0 bases and J by 2 bases, and 15 bases separated the two germline ends. Germline values: CDR1 SGHDN, CDR2 FVKESK. CDR3 DNA: TGTGCCAGCAGCCAAGACGGGCGGGTTTTCCACACAGATACGCAGTATTTT. This translates into CASSQDGRVFHTDTQYF.

This clonotype was seen a few times. The genes are TRBV6-4 and TRBJ1-5, with a tentative D call TRBD1 (6 bases). Trimming removed 2 bases from V and 0 bases from J, with 23 bases in between. CDR1 is MRHNA and CDR2 is SNTAGT in the germline V gene. The CDR3 spans 20 residues. CDR3 sequence reads: CASSDPHRDKVTYSNQPQHF. For the CDR3, the DNA is TGTGCCAGCAGTGACCCTCACAGGGATAAGGTCACATATAGCAATCAGCCCCAGCATTTT.

The chain combines TRBV10-3 with TRBJ2-7; D tentatively fits TRBD1 or TRBD2 (5 bases each). The germline gives CDR1 ENHRY, CDR2 SYGVKD. V shed 4 bases and J shed 6 bases, with 19 bases lying between them. CDR3 length equals 15 residues. The CDR3 here is CAISVLPGRQSEQYF. The CDR3 DNA sequence: TGTGCCATCAGTGTTCTACCGGGACGGCAATCCGAGCAGTACTTC.

The rearrangement joins TRBV18 to TRBJ2-7; 8 nucleotides agree with TRBD1. This CDR3 has 13 residues. CDR1 KGHSH and CDR2 LQKENI come from the germline V gene. V lost 2 bases, J lost 6 bases, and 3 bases stayed unmatched. CDR3 sequence reads: CASSPSGQGEQYF. In DNA form, the CDR3 reads TGTGCCAGCTCACCAAGCGGACAGGGCGAGCAGTACTTC.

This clonotype was observed a handful of times. This chain joins TRBV20-1 and TRBJ1-2; 9 bases line up with TRBD1. Germline lookup yields CDR1 DFQATT and CDR2 SNEGSKA (reference sequence). The V gene end was trimmed by 5 bases and the J gene end by 2 bases; junction bases not matched to a gene: 12. This CDR3 comprises 16 residues. The CDR3 region has the DNA TGCAGTGCTCCCACTAAGACAGGGGGAACGAACTATGGCTACACCTTC. Translated: CSAPTKTGGTNYGYTF.

This clonotype was seen a few times. CDR3 region: CASSPPGNPGELFF. Written as DNA, the CDR3 is TGCGCCAGCAGCCCCCCGGGGAATCCCGGGGAGCTGTTTTTT. V gene TRBV5-1 combines with J gene TRBJ2-2; maybe TRBD2 (5 bases). V gave up 4 bases and J gave up 6 bases, with 13 bases separating them. Germline CDR1 reads SGHRS; CDR2 reads YFSETQ. The CDR3 consists of 14 residues.

The rearrangement uses TRBV12-3 or TRBV12-4 and TRBJ1-1; a possible D gene is TRBD1 (5 bases). V shed 7 bases and J shed 1 base, with 16 bases lying between them. This CDR3 is built from 15 residues. In DNA form, the CDR3 reads TGTGCCAGCATGGGGAGCAGGGAGAGGAACACTGAAGCTTTCTTT. Amino acids: CASMGSRERNTEAFF.

The chain uses TRBV9 and TRBJ1-1, with 7 positions matching TRBD1. The V and J ends lost 4 bases and 4 bases, in that order; junction bases with no gene match: 16. The CDR3 length is 17 residues. CDR1 is SGDLS and CDR2 is YYNGEE in the germline V gene. As DNA, the CDR3 is TGTGCCAGCAGCTCAAGGAGAGGAGGGGGCGATGGCACTGAAGCTTTCTTT. Translation gives CASSSRRGGGDGTEAFF.